This TCR beta chain was captured by sequencing in a study of shared clonotypes between healthy human individuals. Deep-level settings were used for running the assay. Authors' data handling: ImmunoSEQ supplied junction-only sequences lacking quality scores, so filtering was different. Measured with immunoSEQ multiplex PCR; TCRdb has only the in-frame clones, and not every one. The V and J calls and clone size are taken from that table; D and trimming were inferred from the DNA. The repertoire includes fewer than 350,000 clones, 80% to 90% of them detected once, and 15% to 20% sits in the top ten. The CDR3 spans 16 residues. Looked up from germline, CDR1 is SNHLY and CDR2 is FYNNEI. The ends lost 2 bases at V and 6 bases at J; junction bases unmatched: 9.

The origin of this receptor is a man aged 18 to 35 in good health. The specimen was memory CD8+ T cells sorted from blood. The subset was: CD45RO+ cells pooled with CCR7-negative TemRA cells. The chain joins TRBV2 to TRBJ2-1, with 8 nucleotides matching TRBD1. The CDR3 loop is CASSETTGQEGNEQFF. The CDR3 DNA reads as TGTGCCAGCAGTGAAACCACGGGACAGGAAGGCAATGAGCAGTTCTTC.